This TCR beta chain came from a study of OX40 agonist ivuxolimab in advanced cancers. The overall study: Dose-escalation patients' cancers were hepatocellular carcinoma, melanoma, renal cell or head and neck cancer.

Worth noting for this clone: Sequence at one end of the junction differs from germline and may be a read error.

Profiled with immunoSEQ multiplex PCR; TCRdb holds only in-frame clones, not every one. There are around 100,000 clones in the sample; around 89% occur only once, and around 0.16% lies in the top ten. Germline CDR1 and CDR2: SGDLS and YYNGEE. The CDR3 has 15 amino acids. The TCR sequence derives from an adult with an advanced solid tumor such as melanoma, head and neck, liver or kidney cancer. The chain has TRBV9 and TRBJ2-2, with D maybe TRBD1 (5 bases). This material consisted of CD4+ or CD8+ T cells sorted from blood, taken in a trial of the OX40 agonist ivuxolimab. This CDR3 reads CASSVGGVNTRELFF. The CDR3, as DNA: TGTGCCAGCAGCGTAGGGGGCGTGAACACCAGGGAGCTGTTTTTT.